The T cell receptor (beta chain) under discussion was sequenced for a study of T cell responses to AZD1222 COVID-19 vaccine. Clones were sequenced by immunoSEQ multiplex PCR, and TCRdb holds only the in-frame ones, with some missing. There are 90,000 to 150,000 clones in the sample; around 90% occur only once, and 2% to 3% lies in the top ten. For this clone: Its antigen is not known.

Study-wide findings and caveats: The donor cohort was predominantly white British with a female majority, and clonal diversity may have been underestimated. Breadth and depth of Spike-specific TCRs rose after two AZD1222 doses. Nearly half of the spike-specific TCRs reportedly recognize variant regions that carry no mutations.

The sequence was obtained from an adult who received the AZD1222 COVID-19 vaccine. This specimen consisted of peripheral blood, obtained 28 days after the second AZD1222 dose.

The CDR3 reads CASGREGTPDTQYF. The CDR3 DNA is TGCGCCAGCGGGAGGGAAGGAACCCCAGATACGCAGTATTTT. V is TRBV5-1 and J is TRBJ2-3, with 7 nucleotides matching TRBD2. The length of the CDR3 is 14 residues. Losses at the gene ends were 7 bases for V and 4 bases for J; bases not matched to a gene: 9. Per the germline V gene, CDR1 is SGHRS and CDR2 is YFSETQ. The full variable domain, its missing parts supplied by reference TRBV5-1 and TRBJ2-3, is KAGVTQTPRYLIKTRGQQVTLSCSPISGHRSVSWYQQTPGQGLQFLFEYFSETQRNKGNFPGRFSGRQFSNSRSEMNVSTLELGDSALYLCASGREGTPDTQYFGPGTRLTVL.